What follows describes a single TCR beta chain. The clone's antigen remains unknown. No clone much larger than this one lies a single base away; base qualities are absent. V loses 3 bases at its end and J loses 6 bases; junction bases beyond the gene matches: 11. The germline V gene encodes CDR1 GTSNPN and CDR2 SVGIG (reference sequence). The cysteine opens and the phenylalanine closes a CDR3 of 14 amino acids. Of all the DNA, just the CDR3 is kept, 42 bases in frame from base 1. This entry comes from a study of T-cell memory formation after mild COVID-19 (dated by TCRdb to the early 2020s). For the wider study: Most TCR sequence clusters were specific to one of the two donors. Two young, previously healthy adult volunteers, one female and one male, were included in the cohort. T-cell clones expanding and contracting after mild COVID-19 in a couple of donors were tracked by longitudinal TCRalpha and TCRbeta repertoire sequencing.

General study outcomes and caveats: Clones contracting from day 15 to 85 had balanced CD4/CD8 phenotypes, while a second wave expanding from day 15 to 37 was biased towards CD4+. Contracting CD4+ clones turned up mainly in the CM and EM memory subsets, whereas EMRA was where CD8+ clones were enriched. Only a couple of mild cases were covered by the study, and larger cohorts that include severe cases with pre-infection samples were considered necessary. Some responding clones were found in pre-infection memory, which suggests that pre-existing cross-reactive memory T cells took part in the SARS-CoV-2 response. The second-wave clones that peaked on day 37 were not confirmed to be SARS-CoV-2 specific.

PBMCs were isolated by Ficoll-Paque density gradient centrifugation. TCRdb records Illumina NovaSeq 6000 as the sequencer. cDNA libraries for TCRalpha and TCRbeta were prepared by 5'RACE using constant-segment primers, with sample barcodes and unique molecular identifiers added. Trizol reagent was used to extract RNA from every sample. Library amplification was performed in two PCR steps, and a second sample barcode and Illumina TruSeq adapters were introduced in the second step. Sequencing of libraries was performed on an Illumina NovaSeq with 2 x 150 bp paired-end reads. The published analysis was carried out like this. Demultiplexing of reads and collapsing into UMI-guided consensus sequences were performed with migec v1.2.7. Using mixcr v2.1.11, the UMI consensuses were aligned to TRA and TRB V and J templates and assembled into clonotypes. Clonotypes were classified as expanded or contracted when called significant by both edgeR and NoisET, with noise models trained on biological replicates. For edgeR calls, a false discovery rate-adjusted p below 0.01 and a log2 fold-change threshold of 1 were applied. As an exploratory analysis of dynamics, max-normalized trajectories of the 1000 most abundant clonotypes were examined by PCA with hierarchical clustering. The CD4 or CD8 phenotype of responding clones was assigned using the separately sequenced CD4+ and CD8+ repertoires. The raw public data were reprocessed by TCRdb itself: fastp quality trimming at Q25, MiXCR clonotype calling, in-frame beta chains only. Each CDR3 protein appears once, grouped with its most common genes and DNA. The V and J calls, along with clone size, are taken from TCRdb and not from the paper's own processing. This sample lists fewer than 650,000 distinct CDR3 sequences; 15% to 20% were detected once. The top ten constitute about 8.6% of the sample.

The source is an adult woman who had mild COVID-19 (a few samples of this study predate the infection). The sample titles of this study are shuffled in the database, so cell type and time point are left out; the donor was told from shared clones. Source material: PBMCs or a T cell subset sorted from them (not recorded which). This chain joins TRBV30 to TRBJ2-7; 7 of the junction bases match TRBD1. The nucleotide sequence reads as follows: TGTGCCTGGAGCGGAGGACAGGCTCTACCCGAGCAGTACTTC. Translated, it reads CAWSGGQALPEQYF.